The present entry profiles one T cell receptor (beta chain) with its context. The table came from immunoSEQ multiplex PCR; TCRdb's copy has only in-frame clones and leaves some out. The sample records roughly 2 million clones, around 95% being singletons. This sample was included in a study of shared clonotypes between healthy human individuals. The CDR3 sequence is 14 residues long. CDR1 is SGHDN and CDR2 is FVKESK in the germline V gene. The V end lost 1 base, the J end lost 12 bases, and 16 bases lay between the germline ends. The specimen sequenced was naive CD4+ T cells sorted from blood. The subset is: CD45RA+ positively selected. The V gene is TRBV14, the J gene TRBJ2-1, with a tentative D call TRBD2 (5 bases). The source is a young man in good health. CDR3 coding DNA: TGTGCCAGCAGCCAAGGCCTTACGGGGTTTCGGCAGTTCTTC. It translates to CASSQGLTGFRQFF.